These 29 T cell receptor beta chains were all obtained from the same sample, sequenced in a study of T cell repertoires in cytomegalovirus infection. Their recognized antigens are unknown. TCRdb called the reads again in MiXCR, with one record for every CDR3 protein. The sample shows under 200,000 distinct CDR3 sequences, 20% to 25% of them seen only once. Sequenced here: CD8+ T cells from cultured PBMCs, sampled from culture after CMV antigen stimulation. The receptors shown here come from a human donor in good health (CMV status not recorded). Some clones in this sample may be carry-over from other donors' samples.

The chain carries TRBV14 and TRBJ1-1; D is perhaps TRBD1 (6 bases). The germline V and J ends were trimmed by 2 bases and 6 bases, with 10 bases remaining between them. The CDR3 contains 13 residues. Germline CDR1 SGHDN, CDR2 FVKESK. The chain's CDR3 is CASSQPGVAEAFF. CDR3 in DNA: TGTGCCAGCAGCCAACCAGGGGTGGCTGAAGCTTTCTTT.

CDR3 sequence reads: CASRGQELTDTQYF. The CDR3 nucleotides are TGTGCCAGTCGTGGACAGGAACTCACAGATACGCAGTATTTT. The rearrangement joins TRBV27 to TRBJ2-3; 7 positions agree with TRBD1. Looked up from germline, CDR1 is MNHEY and CDR2 is SMNVEV (reference sequence). J was trimmed by 2 bases and V by 9 bases; bases with no gene match: 8. CDR3 length: 14 residues.

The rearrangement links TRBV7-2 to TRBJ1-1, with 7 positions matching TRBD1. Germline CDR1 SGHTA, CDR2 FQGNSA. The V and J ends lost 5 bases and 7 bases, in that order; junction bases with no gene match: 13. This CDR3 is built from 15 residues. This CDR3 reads CASSASGWDSREAFF. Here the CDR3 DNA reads TGTGCCAGCAGCGCAAGTGGATGGGACAGCCGTGAAGCTTTCTTT.

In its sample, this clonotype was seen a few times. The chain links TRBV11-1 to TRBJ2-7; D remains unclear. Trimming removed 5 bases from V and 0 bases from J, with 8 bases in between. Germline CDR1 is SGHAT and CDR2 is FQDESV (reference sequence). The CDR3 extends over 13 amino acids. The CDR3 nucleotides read TGTGCCAGCAGCGTTCTCAGCTCCTACGAGCAGTACTTC. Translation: CASSVLSSYEQYF.

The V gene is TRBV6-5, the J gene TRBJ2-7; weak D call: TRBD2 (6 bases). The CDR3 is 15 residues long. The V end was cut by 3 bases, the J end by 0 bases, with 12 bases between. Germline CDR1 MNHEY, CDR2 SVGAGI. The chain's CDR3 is CASSYVAGPSYEQYF. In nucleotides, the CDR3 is TGTGCCAGCAGTTATGTCGCGGGGCCCTCCTACGAGCAGTACTTC.

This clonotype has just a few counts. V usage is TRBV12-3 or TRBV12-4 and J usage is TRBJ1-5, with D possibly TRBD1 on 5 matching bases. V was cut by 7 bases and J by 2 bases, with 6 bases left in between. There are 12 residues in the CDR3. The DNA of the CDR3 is TGTGCCAGCAAACAGGGCAATCAGCCCCAGCATTTT. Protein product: CASKQGNQPQHF.

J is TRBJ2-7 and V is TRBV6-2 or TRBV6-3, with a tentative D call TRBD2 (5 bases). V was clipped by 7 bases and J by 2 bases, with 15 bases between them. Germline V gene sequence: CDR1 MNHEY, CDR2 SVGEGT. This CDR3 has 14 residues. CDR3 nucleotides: TGTGCCAGCATGAGGAGGCAGGTTCCCTACGAGCAGTACTTC. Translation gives CASMRRQVPYEQYF.

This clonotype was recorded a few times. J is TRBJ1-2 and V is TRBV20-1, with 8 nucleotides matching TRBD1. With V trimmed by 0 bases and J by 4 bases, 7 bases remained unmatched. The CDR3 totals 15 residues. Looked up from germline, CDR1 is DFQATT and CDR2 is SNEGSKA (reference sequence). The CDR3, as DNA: TGCAGTGCTAGAGATGAACAGGGGGGGTCCTATGGCTACACCTTC. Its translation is CSARDEQGGSYGYTF.

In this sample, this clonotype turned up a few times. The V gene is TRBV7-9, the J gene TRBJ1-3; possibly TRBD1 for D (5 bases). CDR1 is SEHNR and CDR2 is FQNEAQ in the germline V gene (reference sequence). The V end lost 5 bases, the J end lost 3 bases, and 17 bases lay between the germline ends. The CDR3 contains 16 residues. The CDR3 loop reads CASSHDSLSFGNTIYF. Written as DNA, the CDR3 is TGTGCCAGCAGCCATGACAGCCTGAGCTTTGGAAACACCATATATTTT.

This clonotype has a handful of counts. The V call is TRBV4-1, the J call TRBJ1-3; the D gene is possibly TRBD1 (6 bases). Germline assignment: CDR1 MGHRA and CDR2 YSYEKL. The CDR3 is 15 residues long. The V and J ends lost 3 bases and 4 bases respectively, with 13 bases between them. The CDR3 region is CASSHVQGQGNTIYF. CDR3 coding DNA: TGCGCCAGCAGCCATGTCCAGGGGCAAGGAAACACCATATATTTT.

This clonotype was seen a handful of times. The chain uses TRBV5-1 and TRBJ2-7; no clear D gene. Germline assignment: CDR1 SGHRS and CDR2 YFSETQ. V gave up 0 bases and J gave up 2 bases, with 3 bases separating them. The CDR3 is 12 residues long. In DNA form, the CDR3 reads TGCGCCAGCAGCTTGGATGCCTACGAGCAGTACTTC. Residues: CASSLDAYEQYF.

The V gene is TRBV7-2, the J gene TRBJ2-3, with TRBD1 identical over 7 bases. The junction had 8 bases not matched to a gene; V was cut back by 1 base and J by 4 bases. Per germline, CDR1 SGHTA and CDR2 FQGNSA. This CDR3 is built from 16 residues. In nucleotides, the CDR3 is TGTGCCAGCAGCTTAGGGTCAGGGGGTGGGTCAGATACGCAGTATTTT. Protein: CASSLGSGGGSDTQYF.

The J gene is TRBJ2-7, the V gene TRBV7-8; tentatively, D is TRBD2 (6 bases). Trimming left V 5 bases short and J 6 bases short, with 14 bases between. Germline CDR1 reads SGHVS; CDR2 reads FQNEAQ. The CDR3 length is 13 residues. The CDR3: CASSIRDSLEQYF. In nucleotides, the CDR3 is TGTGCCAGCAGCATCCGGGACTCACTCGAGCAGTACTTC.

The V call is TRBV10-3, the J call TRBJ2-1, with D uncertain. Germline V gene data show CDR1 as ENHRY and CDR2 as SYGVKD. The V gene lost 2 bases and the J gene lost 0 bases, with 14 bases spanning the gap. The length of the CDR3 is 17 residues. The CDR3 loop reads CAISEPPGFSSYNEQFF. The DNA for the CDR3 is TGTGCCATCAGTGAGCCCCCAGGATTCAGCTCCTACAATGAGCAGTTCTTC.

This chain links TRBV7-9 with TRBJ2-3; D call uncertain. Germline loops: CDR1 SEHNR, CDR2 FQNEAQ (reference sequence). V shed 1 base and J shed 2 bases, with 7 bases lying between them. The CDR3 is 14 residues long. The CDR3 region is CASSLVMDTDTQYF. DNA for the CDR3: TGTGCCAGCAGCTTAGTCATGGACACAGATACGCAGTATTTT.

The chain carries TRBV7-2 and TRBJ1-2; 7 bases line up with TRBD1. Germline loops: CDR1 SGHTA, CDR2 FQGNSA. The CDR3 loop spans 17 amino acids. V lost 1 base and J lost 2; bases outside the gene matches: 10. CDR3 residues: CASSLGFRGDTNYGYTF. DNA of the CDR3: TGTGCCAGCAGCTTAGGGTTCAGGGGGGATACCAACTATGGCTACACCTTC. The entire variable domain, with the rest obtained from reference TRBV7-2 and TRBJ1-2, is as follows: GAGVSQSPSNKVTEKGKDVELRCDPISGHTALYWYRQSLGQGLEFLIYFQGNSAPDKSGLPSDRFSAERTGGSVSTLTIQRTQQEDSAVYLCASSLGFRGDTNYGYTFGSGTRLTVV.

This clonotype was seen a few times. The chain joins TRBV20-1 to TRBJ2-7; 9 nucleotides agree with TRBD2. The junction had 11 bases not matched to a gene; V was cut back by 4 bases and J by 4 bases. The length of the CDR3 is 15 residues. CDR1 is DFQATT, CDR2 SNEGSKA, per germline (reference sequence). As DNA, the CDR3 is TGCAGTGCTACAGCGGGTCTAGCGGGGATGTACGAGCAGTACTTC. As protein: CSATAGLAGMYEQYF.

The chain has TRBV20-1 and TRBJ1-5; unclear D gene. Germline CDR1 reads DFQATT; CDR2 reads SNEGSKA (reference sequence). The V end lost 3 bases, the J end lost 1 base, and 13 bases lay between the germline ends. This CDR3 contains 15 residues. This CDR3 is CSARATGYSNQPQHF. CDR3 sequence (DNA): TGCAGTGCTAGGGCCACGGGTTACAGCAATCAGCCCCAGCATTTT.

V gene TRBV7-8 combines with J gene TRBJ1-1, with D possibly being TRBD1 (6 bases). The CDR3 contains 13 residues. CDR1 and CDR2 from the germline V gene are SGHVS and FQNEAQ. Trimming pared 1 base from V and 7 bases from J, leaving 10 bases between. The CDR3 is CASSLDRANEAFF. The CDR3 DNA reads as TGTGCCAGCAGCTTAGACAGGGCCAATGAAGCTTTCTTT.

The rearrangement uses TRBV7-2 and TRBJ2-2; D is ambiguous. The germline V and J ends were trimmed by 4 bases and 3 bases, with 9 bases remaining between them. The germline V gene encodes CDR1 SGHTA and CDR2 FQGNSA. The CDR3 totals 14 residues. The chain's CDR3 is CASSSNGYTGELFF. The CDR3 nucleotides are TGTGCCAGCAGCTCTAACGGGTACACCGGGGAGCTGTTTTTT.

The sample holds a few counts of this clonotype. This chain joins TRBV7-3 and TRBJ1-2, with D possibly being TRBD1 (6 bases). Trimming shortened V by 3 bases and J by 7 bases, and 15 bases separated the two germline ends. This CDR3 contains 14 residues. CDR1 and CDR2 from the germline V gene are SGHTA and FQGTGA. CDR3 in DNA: TGTGCCAGCAGCTTCTCAGGAGGGGGGGGTGGCTACACCTTC. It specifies CASSFSGGGGGYTF. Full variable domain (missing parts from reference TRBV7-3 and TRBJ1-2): GAGVSQTPSNKVTEKGKYVELRCDPISGHTALYWYRQSLGQGPEFLIYFQGTGAADDSGLPNDRFFAVRPEGSVSTLKIQRTERGDSAVYLCASSFSGGGGGYTFGSGTRLTVV.

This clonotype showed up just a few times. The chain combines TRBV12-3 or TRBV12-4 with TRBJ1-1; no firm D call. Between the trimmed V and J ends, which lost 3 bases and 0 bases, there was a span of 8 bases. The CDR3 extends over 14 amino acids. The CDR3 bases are TGTGCCAGCAGTTTTGGGGTGGTGAACACTGAAGCTTTCTTT. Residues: CASSFGVVNTEAFF.

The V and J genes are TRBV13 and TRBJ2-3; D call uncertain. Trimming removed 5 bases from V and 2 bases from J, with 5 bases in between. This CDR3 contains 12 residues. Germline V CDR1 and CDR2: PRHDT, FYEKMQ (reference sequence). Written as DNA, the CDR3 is TGTGCCAGCAGCGTCAACACAGATACGCAGTATTTT. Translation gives CASSVNTDTQYF.

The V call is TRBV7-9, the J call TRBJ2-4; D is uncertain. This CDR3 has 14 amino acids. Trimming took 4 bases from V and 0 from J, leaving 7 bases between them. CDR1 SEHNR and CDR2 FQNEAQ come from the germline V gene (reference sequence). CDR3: CASSSFLAKNIQYF. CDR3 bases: TGTGCCAGCAGCTCCTTCCTAGCCAAAAACATTCAGTACTTC.

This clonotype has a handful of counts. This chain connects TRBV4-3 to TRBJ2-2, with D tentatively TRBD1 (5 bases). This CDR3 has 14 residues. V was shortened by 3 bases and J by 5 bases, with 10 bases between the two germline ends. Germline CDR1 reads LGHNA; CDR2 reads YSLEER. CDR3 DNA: TGCGCCAGCAGCCAGGTTTCAGGGACCGGGGAGCTGTTTTTT. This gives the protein CASSQVSGTGELFF.

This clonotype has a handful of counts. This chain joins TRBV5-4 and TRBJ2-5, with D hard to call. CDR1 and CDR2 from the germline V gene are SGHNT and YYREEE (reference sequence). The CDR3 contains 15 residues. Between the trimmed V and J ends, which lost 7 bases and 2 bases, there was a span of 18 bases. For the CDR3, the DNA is TGTGCCAGCCCTCTAATCAGGCCGGCGCAAGAGACCCAGTACTTC. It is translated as CASPLIRPAQETQYF.

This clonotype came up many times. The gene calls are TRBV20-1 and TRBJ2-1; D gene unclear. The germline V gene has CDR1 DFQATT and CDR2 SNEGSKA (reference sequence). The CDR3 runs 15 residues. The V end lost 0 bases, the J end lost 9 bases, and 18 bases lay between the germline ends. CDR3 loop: CSARDLYGLGGEQFF. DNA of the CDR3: TGCAGTGCTAGAGATCTCTATGGGCTCGGTGGTGAGCAGTTCTTC.

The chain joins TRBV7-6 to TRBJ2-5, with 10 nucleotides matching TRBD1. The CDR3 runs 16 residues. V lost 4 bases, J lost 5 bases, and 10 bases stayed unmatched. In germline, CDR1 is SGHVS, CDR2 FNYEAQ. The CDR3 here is CASSYQRTGGWETQYF. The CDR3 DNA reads TGTGCCAGCAGCTACCAGAGGACAGGGGGATGGGAGACCCAGTACTTC.

In DNA, the CDR3 is TGTGCCAGCAGTTTATCGTTCTCCTTTCCACAACTCTACAATGAGCAGTTCTTC. As protein: CASSLSFSFPQLYNEQFF. This chain connects TRBV27 to TRBJ2-1; D unclear. CDR1 is MNHEY, CDR2 SMNVEV, per germline (reference sequence). The CDR3 length is 18 residues. Trimming took off 0 bases at V and 3 bases at J, with 18 bases between the two ends.